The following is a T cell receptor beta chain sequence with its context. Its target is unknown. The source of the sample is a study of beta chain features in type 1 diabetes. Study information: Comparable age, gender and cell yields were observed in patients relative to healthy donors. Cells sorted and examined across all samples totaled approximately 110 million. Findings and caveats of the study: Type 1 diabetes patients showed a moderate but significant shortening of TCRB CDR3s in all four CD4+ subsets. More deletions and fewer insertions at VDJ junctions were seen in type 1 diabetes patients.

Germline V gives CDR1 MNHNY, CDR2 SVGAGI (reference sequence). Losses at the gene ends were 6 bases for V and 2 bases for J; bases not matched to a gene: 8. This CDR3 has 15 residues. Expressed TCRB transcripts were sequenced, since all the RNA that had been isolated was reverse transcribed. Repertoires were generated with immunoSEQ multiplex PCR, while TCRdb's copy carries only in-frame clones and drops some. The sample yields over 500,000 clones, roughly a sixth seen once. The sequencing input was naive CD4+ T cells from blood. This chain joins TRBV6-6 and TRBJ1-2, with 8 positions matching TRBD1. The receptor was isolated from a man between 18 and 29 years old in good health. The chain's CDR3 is CASRGEDRGNYGYTF. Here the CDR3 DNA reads TGTGCCAGCAGGGGCGAAGACAGGGGCAACTATGGCTACACCTTC.